One TCR beta chain is described in this entry. The sample originates from a study of T cells in Graves' hyperthyroidism and ophthalmopathy. TCR beta CDR3 regions were amplified from RNA transcripts. Researchers ran a first-round RT-PCR on the TCR CDR3 using the HTBI primer set. TCRdb ran MiXCR on the multiplex PCR reads and lists one entry per CDR3 protein. The sample lists under 500,000 distinct CDR3 sequences, roughly 13% occurring once. This CDR3 is 16 amino acids long. Germline-derived CDR1 and CDR2 are MNHEY and SVGEGT. J was trimmed by 5 bases and V by 7 bases; bases with no gene match: 14. The sequence derives from a man aged 50 to 60 with Graves' ophthalmopathy. This chain connects TRBV6-2 or TRBV6-3 to TRBJ2-5; 9 bases line up with TRBD2. Material: blood. CDR3 sequence (DNA): TGTGCCAGCACCCTTAGCGGGAGTACCCGTTGGGAGACCCAGTACTTC. It codes for CASTLSGSTRWETQYF.